This TCR beta chain was captured in a study of T cell changes during pregnancy in multiple sclerosis. Profiling relied on immunoSEQ multiplex PCR, and the TCRdb table lists in-frame clones only, not all of them. The sample holds about 44,000 clones, 80% to 90% seen once. V lost 1 base and J 6 bases, leaving 9 bases between the germline ends. CDR1 and CDR2 from the germline V gene are SGHTA and FQGTGA. CDR3 length: 13 amino acids. This clonotype originated in a female donor with multiple sclerosis, enrolled in a pregnancy study. Sequences were derived from CD4+ T cells from peripheral blood mononuclear cells, sampled after pregnancy. The rearrangement joins TRBV7-3 to TRBJ1-1, with no clear D. The CDR3 spells CASSLIYSAEAFF. CDR3 sequence (DNA): TGTGCCAGCAGCTTAATCTATTCTGCTGAAGCTTTCTTT.